Here is one TCR beta chain with its context. This sample is drawn from a study of blood T cell repertoires in COVID-19. Study background: The origin of the acute and convalescent COVID-19 samples was the United States, Italy and Spain. T cells, B-cell-depleted T cells, or PBMCs supplied cDNA or gDNA.

In the authors' methods: Estimates of nucleated cell counts were drawn from the amplification of reference gene primers. Clones were sequenced by immunoSEQ multiplex PCR, and TCRdb holds only the in-frame ones, with some missing. V and J calls and clone size are those listed in that table; D and trimming were worked out from the DNA. Of 200,000 to 300,000 clones listed, roughly 82% are singletons. In germline, CDR1 is SGHTA, CDR2 FQGNSA. The CDR3 has 14 residues. Trimming cost V 5 bases and J 0 bases, with 10 bases left between them. This receptor was obtained from an elderly man with acute or convalescent COVID-19. This sequence joins TRBV7-2 and TRBJ1-2, with D tentatively TRBD1 (5 bases). Sequenced sample: peripheral blood. CDR3 coding DNA: TGTGCCAGCAGCCCAGACAGTTCTAACTATGGCTACACCTTC. It specifies CASSPDSSNYGYTF.